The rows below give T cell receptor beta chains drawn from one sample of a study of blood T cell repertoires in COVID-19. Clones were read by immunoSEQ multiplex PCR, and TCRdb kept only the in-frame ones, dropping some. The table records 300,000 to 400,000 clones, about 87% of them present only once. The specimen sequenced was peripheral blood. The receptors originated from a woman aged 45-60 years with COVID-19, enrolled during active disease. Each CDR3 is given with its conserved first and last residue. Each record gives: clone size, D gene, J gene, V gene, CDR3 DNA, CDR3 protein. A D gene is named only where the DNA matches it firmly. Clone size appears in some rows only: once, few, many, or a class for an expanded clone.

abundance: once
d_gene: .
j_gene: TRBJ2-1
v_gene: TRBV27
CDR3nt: TGTGCCAGCAGTTTAATATCCTACAATGAGCAGTTCTTC
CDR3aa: CASSLISYNEQFF

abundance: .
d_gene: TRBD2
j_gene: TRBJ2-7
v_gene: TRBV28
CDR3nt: TGTGCCAGCAGTCTCCCCTCCCTGGGACTAGCGGGAGTAACCGAGCAGTACTTC
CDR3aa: CASSLPSLGLAGVTEQYF

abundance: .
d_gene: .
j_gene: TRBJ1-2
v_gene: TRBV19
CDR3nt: TGTGCCAGTAGTGTAGACAGGCCCCGGAGGGGCTACACCTTC
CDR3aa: CASSVDRPRRGYTF

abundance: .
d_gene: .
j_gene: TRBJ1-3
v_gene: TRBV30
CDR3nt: TGTGCCTGGAGTTTCTCTAATGCAGGGATCGGAAACACCATATATTTT
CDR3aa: CAWSFSNAGIGNTIYF

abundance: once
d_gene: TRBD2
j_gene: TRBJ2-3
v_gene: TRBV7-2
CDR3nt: TGTGCGGTGGGGGCTAGCGGGAGTGTAGATACGCAGTATTTT
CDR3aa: CAVGASGSVDTQYF

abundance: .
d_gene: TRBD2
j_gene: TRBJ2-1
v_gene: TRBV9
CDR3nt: TGTGCCAGCAGCGCGAGCGGGAGCTCCTACAATGAGCAGTTCTTC
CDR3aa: CASSASGSSYNEQFF

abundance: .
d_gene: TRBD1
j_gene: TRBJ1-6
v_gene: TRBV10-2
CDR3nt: TGCGCCAGCAGTGATGAGGGGGCCGCTCATAATTCACCCCTCCACTTT
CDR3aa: CASSDEGAAHNSPLHF

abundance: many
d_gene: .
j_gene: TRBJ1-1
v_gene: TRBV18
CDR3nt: TGTGCCAGCTCACCACAGGGAGGCACTGAAGCTTTCTTT
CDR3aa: CASSPQGGTEAFF

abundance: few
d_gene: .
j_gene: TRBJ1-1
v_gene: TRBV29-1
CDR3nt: TGCAGCGTTGAAGATACCGGGACACTGAACACTGAAGCTTTCTTT
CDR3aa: CSVEDTGTLNTEAFF

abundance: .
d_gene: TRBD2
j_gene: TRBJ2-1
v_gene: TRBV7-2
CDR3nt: TGTGCCAGCAGCTCTTTAGCGGGAGCTAATGAGCAGTTCTTC
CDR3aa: CASSSLAGANEQFF

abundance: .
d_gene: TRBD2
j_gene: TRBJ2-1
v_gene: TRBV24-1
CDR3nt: TGTGCCACCAGTGATCTAAGCGGGAGGGCCTTCAATGAGCAGTTCTTC
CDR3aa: CATSDLSGRAFNEQFF

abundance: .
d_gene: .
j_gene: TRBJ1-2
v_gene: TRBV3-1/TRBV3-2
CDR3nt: TGTGCCAGCAGCCATTTGGAGTCCTCTCCCCTCCACTATGGCTACACCTTC
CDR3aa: CASSHLESSPLHYGYTF

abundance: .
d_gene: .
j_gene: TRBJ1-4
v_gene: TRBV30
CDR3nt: TGTGCCTGGAGTCGGGAGGATCTAAAACTGTTTTTT
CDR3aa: CAWSREDLKLFF

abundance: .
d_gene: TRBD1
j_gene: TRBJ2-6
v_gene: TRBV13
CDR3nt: TGTGCCGCTTCTTCCGGGACAGGGGTAAACTCTGGGGCCAACGTCCTGACTTTC
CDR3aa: CAASSGTGVNSGANVLTF

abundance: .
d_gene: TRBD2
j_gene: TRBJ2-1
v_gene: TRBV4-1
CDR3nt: TGCGCCAGCAGCCAGGCGCTAGCGGGAGGTTACAATGAGCAGTTCTTC
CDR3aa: CASSQALAGGYNEQFF

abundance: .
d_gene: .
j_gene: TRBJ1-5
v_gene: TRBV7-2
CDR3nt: TGTGCCAGCAGCTTGGACGAGGGTCGGCCCCAGCATTTT
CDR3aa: CASSLDEGRPQHF

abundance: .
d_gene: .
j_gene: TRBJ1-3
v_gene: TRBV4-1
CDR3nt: TGCGCCAGCAGCCAAGTAATTCGAAACACCATATATTTT
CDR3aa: CASSQVIRNTIYF

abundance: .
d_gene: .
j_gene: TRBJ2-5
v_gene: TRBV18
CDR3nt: TGTGCCAGCTCACCGGACACGGGCCTGACCTTGGGGGAGACCCAGTACTTC
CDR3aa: CASSPDTGLTLGETQYF

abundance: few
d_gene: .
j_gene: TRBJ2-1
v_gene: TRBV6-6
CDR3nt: TGTGCCAGCAGTTACATCAGTGAGCAGTTCTTC
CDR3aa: CASSYISEQFF

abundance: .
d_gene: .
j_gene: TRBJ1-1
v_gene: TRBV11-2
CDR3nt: TGTGCCAGCAGCTTAGATTTGGCAGGAGGGTGGGCTTTCTTT
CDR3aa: CASSLDLAGGWAFF

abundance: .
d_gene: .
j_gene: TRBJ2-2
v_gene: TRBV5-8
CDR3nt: TGTGCCAGCAGTTCCCCAAGGGGAAGGGCCCCCACCGGGGAGCTGTTTTTT
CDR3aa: CASSSPRGRAPTGELFF

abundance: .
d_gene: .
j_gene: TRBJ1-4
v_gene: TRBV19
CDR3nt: TGTGCCAGTAGTAGGAGTCAGGGTTCTTTTAGGCCCGAAAAACTGTTTTTT
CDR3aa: CASSRSQGSFRPEKLFF

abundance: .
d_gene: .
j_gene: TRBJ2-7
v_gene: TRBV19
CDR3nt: TGTGCCAGTAGTCCGGGACTGTCCTACGAGCAGTACTTC
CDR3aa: CASSPGLSYEQYF

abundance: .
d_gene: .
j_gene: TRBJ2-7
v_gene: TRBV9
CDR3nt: TGTGCCAGCATCACGACTAAGAACGAGCAGTACTTC
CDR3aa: CASITTKNEQYF

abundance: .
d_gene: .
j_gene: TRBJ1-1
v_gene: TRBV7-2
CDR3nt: TGTGCCAGCAGCTTGGGCTTGACTGAAGCTTTCTTT
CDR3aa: CASSLGLTEAFF

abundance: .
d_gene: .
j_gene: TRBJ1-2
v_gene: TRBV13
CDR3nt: TGTGCCAGCAGCTTAACAGGGTCTAACTATGGCTACACCTTC
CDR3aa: CASSLTGSNYGYTF

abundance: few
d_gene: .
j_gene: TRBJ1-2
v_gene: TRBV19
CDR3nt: TGTGCCAGTAGTATAGGCCTACAGGGACCTAACTATGGCTACACCTTC
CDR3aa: CASSIGLQGPNYGYTF

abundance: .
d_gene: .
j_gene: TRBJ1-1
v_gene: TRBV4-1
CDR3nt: TGCGCCAGCAGCCAAGGACTTCAGGGGACTGAAGCTTTCTTT
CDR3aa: CASSQGLQGTEAFF

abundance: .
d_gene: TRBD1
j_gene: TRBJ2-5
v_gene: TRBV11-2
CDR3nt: TGTGCCAGCAGCTTGACCCCAGGGGGCTGGGAGACCCAGTACTTC
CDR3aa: CASSLTPGGWETQYF

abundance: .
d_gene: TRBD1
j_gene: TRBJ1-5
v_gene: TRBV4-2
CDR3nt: TGTGCCAGCAGCCCCCCTTTGGGGCAGGGGGACAATCAGCCCCAGCATTTT
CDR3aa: CASSPPLGQGDNQPQHF

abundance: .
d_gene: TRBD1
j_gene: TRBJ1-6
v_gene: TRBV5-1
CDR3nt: TGCGCCAGCAGCCCCGGGACAGTCAATTCACCCCTCCACTTT
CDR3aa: CASSPGTVNSPLHF

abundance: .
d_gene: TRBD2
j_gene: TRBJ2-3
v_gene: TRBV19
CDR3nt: TGTGCCAGTAGTGGAGCTAGCGGGAGAGGAGATACGCAGTATTTT
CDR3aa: CASSGASGRGDTQYF

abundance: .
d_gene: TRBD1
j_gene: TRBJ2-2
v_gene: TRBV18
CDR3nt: TGTGCCAGCTCACGTGGACAGGTTGGCGGGGAGCTGTTTTTT
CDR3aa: CASSRGQVGGELFF

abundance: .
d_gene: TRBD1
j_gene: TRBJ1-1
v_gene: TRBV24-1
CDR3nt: TGTGCCACCAGTGAAGACAGGGTCGGAGTGGGAGCTTTCTTT
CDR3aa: CATSEDRVGVGAFF

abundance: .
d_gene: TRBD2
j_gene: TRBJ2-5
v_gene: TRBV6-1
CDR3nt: TGTGCCAGCAGTGCAGGCGGGAGAGCCCCCGTGGAGACCCAGTACTTC
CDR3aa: CASSAGGRAPVETQYF

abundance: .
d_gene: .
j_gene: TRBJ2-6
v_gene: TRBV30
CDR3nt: TGTGCCTGGAAGAGCTCTGGGGCCAACGTCCTGACTTTC
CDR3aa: CAWKSSGANVLTF

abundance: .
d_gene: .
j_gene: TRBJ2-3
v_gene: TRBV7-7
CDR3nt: TGTGCTAGCAGCCCGTCACCGGGAGTCCACACAGATACGCAGTATTTT
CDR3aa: CASSPSPGVHTDTQYF

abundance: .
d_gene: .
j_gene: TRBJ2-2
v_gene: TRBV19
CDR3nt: TGTGCCAGTAGTATAGGCCTGGGACTCAACACCGGGGAGCTGTTTTTT
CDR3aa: CASSIGLGLNTGELFF

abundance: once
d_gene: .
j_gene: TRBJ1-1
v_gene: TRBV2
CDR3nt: TGTGCCAGCAGTGATTGGGGACAACCCATGAACACTGAAGCTTTCTTT
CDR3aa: CASSDWGQPMNTEAFF

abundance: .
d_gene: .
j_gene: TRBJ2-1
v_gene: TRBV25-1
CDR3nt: TGTGCCAGCAGTGAAAGAACCGGCTGGGGCAGCTCCTACAATGAGCAGTTCTTC
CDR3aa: CASSERTGWGSSYNEQFF

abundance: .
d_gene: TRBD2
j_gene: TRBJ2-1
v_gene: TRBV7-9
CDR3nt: TGTGCCAGCAGACCCCTAGCGGGAGGGCCAAATGAGCAGTTCTTC
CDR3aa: CASRPLAGGPNEQFF

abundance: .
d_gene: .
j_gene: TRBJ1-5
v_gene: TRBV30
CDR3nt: TGTGCCTGGAGTGCCGCGGGGGACCAGCCCCAGCATTTT
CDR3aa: CAWSAAGDQPQHF

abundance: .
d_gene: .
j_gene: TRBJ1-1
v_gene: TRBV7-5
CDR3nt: TGTGTCAGAAGCTTACGTGGCCTCCGGGAGGGGTCTGAAGCTTTCTTT
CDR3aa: CVRSLRGLREGSEAFF

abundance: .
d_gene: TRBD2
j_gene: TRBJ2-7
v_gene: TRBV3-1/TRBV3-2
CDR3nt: TGTGCCAGCAGCCCACGGTCTAGCGGGAGCTACGAGCAGTACTTC
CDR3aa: CASSPRSSGSYEQYF

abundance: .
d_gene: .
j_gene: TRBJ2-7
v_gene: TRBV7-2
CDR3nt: TGTGCCAGCAGCTCGGTCGGGGGACGGAACTCCTACGAGCAGTACTTC
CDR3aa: CASSSVGGRNSYEQYF

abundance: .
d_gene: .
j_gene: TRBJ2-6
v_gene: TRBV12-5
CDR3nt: TGTGCTAGTGGTTTGGTCCGGGACACGCAAGTCTCTGGGGCCAACGTCCTGACTTTC
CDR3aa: CASGLVRDTQVSGANVLTF